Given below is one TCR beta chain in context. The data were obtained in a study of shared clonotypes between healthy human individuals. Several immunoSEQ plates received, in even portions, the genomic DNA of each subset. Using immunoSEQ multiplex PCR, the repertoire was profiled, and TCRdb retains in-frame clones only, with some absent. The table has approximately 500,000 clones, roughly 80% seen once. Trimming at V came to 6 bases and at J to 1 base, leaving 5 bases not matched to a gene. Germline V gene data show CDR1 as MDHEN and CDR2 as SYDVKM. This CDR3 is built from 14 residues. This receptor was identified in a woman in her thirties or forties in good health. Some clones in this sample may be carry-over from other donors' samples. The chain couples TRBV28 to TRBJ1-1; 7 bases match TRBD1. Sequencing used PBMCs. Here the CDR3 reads CASRGGQQNTEAFF. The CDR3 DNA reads TGTGCCAGCAGGGGGGGACAGCAGAACACTGAAGCTTTCTTT.